This entry is about one T cell receptor (beta chain). Its antigen is not identified. TCRdb re-derived calls from the 5' RACE reads in MiXCR, one entry per CDR3 protein. The sample records around 650,000 distinct CDR3 sequences, roughly 7.1% being singletons. Every sampled donor was Caucasian and healthy. The sample comes from a study of identical twins. Whole-study results and caveats: Reduced insertions were recorded for abundant cord blood beta clonotypes, with no such pattern in memory repertoires. Zero-insertion analyses could be partly confounded by invariant MAIT and iNKT cells. The study found weaker excess twin sharing in beta out-of-frame sequences.

V was trimmed by 4 bases and J by 4 bases, leaving 10 bases between them. Germline assignment: CDR1 LGHDT and CDR2 YNNKEL (reference sequence). This CDR3 region has 14 residues. This sample also appeared in a second study, on yellow fever vaccine responses in identical twins.

Sequencing was performed on PBMCs. V and J are TRBV3-1 and TRBJ2-2, with D possibly TRBD2 on 6 matching bases. This clonotype was obtained from a woman younger than 35 in good health. The CDR3 loop is CASSPRTITGELFF. Here the CDR3 DNA reads TGTGCCAGCAGCCCGCGGACTATCACCGGGGAGCTGTTTTTT.